This TCR beta chain was retrieved from a study of blood T cell repertoires in COVID-19. This clone was detected only a few times. TCRdb's table, derived via immunoSEQ multiplex PCR, lists solely in-frame clones and lacks some. The sample contains around 430,000 clones, approximately 87% of which appear only once. V lost 6 bases and J 0 bases, leaving 12 bases between the germline ends. There are 14 residues in the CDR3. CDR1 is LNHDA, CDR2 SQIVND, per germline (reference sequence). The study recruited people aged about 18 to 89 years across 20 to 30 US areas. Recovered status in Cohort 3 required two negative PCRs, clearance, or symptom resolution.

The chain recombines TRBV19 with TRBJ2-7; D remains unclear. The sequenced sample was PBMCs or T cells enriched from blood (not recorded which). The receptor comes from a woman aged 50 to 65 who had recovered from COVID-19. The CDR3 DNA sequence: TGTGCCAGTAGGGCGGATCAAAGCTCCTACGAGCAGTACTTC. Translation: CASRADQSSYEQYF.